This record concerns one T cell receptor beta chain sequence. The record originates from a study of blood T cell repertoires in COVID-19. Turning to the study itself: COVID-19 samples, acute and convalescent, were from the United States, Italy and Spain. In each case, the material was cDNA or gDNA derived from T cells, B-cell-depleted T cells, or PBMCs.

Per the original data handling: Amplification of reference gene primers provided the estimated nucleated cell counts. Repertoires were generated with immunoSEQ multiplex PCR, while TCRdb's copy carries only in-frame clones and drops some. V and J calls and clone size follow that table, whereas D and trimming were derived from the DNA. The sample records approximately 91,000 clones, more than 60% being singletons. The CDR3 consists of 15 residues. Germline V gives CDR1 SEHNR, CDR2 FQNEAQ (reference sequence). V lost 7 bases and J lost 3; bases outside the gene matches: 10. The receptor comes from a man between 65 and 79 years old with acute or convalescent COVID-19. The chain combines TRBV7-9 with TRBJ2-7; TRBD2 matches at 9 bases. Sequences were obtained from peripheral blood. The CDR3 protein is CASNTAGTSYYEQYF. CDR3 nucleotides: TGTGCCAGCAACACGGCCGGGACTAGCTACTACGAGCAGTACTTC.